The clone carrying this TCR beta chain was seen a few times. Its cognate antigen is unknown. This record comes from a study of blood T cells in healthy people across ages. Germline-derived CDR1 and CDR2 are SGHTA and FQGNSA. Trimming took 5 bases from V and 3 from J, leaving 17 bases between them. The CDR3 consists of 17 residues. Next came a second PCR, run for about 7 to 12 cycles, which used a sample-barcoded 5' primer along with a J-beta primer mix. TCRdb passed the 5' RACE reads through MiXCR, listing each CDR3 protein once. The table has approximately 2,000,000 distinct CDR3 sequences, about two fifths seen once. The study, taken as a whole, reports: Per million T cells, TCR beta diversity dropped roughly linearly as age increased. Conclusively comparing naive with antigen-experienced cells was impossible with unsorted PBMCs.

This clonotype originated in a human donor in good health. The V call is TRBV7-2, the J call TRBJ1-6; TRBD1 might be the D (6 bases). Material: blood. In nucleotides, the CDR3 is TGTGCCAGCAGCATTAGAATGGGGGGCGTCTATAATTCACCCCTCCACTTT. Its protein is CASSIRMGGVYNSPLHF.